This entry lists 23 T cell receptor beta chains sequenced from one sample in a study of shared clonotypes between healthy human individuals. Sequencing used immunoSEQ multiplex PCR; TCRdb keeps in-frame clones, though not all of them. The sample has some 2.1 million clones; over 85% are singletons. Naive CD8 cells were CD45RO-negative, positively selected for CCR7, excluding terminally differentiated effector memory CD45RA+ cells. The sample comprised naive CD8+ T cells from PBMCs. The receptors come from a young man in good health. Some clones in this sample may be carry-over from other donors' samples.

This clone was seen a single time. The genes are TRBV13 and TRBJ2-3, with D perhaps TRBD1 or TRBD2 (5 bases each). CDR3 length equals 13 residues. V lost 6 bases and J 4 bases, leaving 11 bases between the germline ends. CDR1 and CDR2 (germline): PRHDT, FYEKMQ (reference sequence). The CDR3 region has the DNA TGTGCCAGCAGGAAGGGACGGGCAGATACGCAGTATTTT. Its protein is CASRKGRADTQYF.

This chain connects TRBV7-9 to TRBJ2-5; D remains unclear. Germline lookup yields CDR1 SEHNR and CDR2 FQNEAQ (reference sequence). V lost 3 bases and J 5 bases, leaving 10 bases between the germline ends. The CDR3 has 13 amino acids. CDR3 protein: CASSFPGDETQYF. In DNA form, the CDR3 reads TGTGCCAGCAGCTTTCCCGGTGACGAGACCCAGTACTTC.

The genes are TRBV5-1 and TRBJ2-1; TRBD2 matches 11 bases. The CDR3 contains 17 residues. Germline V gives CDR1 SGHRS, CDR2 YFSETQ. The trim removed 6 bases at V and 4 bases at J, leaving 12 bases unmatched. CDR3 in DNA: TGCGCCAGCACCCTAGGGGTCACTAGCGGGGGTTACAATGAGCAGTTCTTC. Its translation: CASTLGVTSGGYNEQFF.

A single count supports this clone. The V gene is TRBV9, the J gene TRBJ2-3; D is uncertain. Trimming removed 3 bases from V and 3 bases from J, with 17 bases in between. The germline CDR1 and CDR2 sequences are SGDLS and YYNGEE. The CDR3 length is 16 residues. Here the CDR3 DNA reads TGTGCCAGCAGCGGAGGACCGACCTTTGGGACAGATACGCAGTATTTT. Translated, it gives CASSGGPTFGTDTQYF.

The chain couples TRBV9 to TRBJ2-3; TRBD2 agrees at 8 bases. This CDR3 spans 18 amino acids. The germline CDR1 and CDR2 sequences are SGDLS and YYNGEE. After removal of 0 bases from V and 1 base from J, the junction contained 10 bases not matched to a gene. As DNA, the CDR3 is TGTGCCAGCAGCGTAGCTCCCGGGTTGCGGGAGGGCACAGATACGCAGTATTTT. Its protein product is CASSVAPGLREGTDTQYF.

This chain connects TRBV9 to TRBJ2-1; D tentatively reads TRBD1 or TRBD2 (5 bases each). Germline CDR1 and CDR2: SGDLS and YYNGEE. The CDR3 loop spans 16 amino acids. V lost 4 bases and J lost 0, with 14 bases in between. The CDR3 region is CASSNWDASSYNEQFF. The CDR3 DNA is TGTGCCAGCAGCAACTGGGACGCAAGCTCCTACAATGAGCAGTTCTTC.

This clone was seen a handful of times. CDR3 coding DNA: TGTGCCTGGAGTGTAAGGCCAGGGGAAGACGAGCAGTACTTC. As protein: CAWSVRPGEDEQYF. The chain uses TRBV30 and TRBJ2-7; TRBD1 might be the D (6 bases). Germline loops: CDR1 GTSNPN, CDR2 SVGIG (reference sequence). This CDR3 comprises 14 residues. Deletions cut 0 bases from V and 5 bases from J, with 14 bases between.

The chain employs TRBV9 and TRBJ1-2; maybe TRBD1 (6 bases). The germline CDR1 and CDR2 sequences are SGDLS and YYNGEE. The CDR3 is 15 amino acids. The germline V and J ends were trimmed by 4 bases and 2 bases, with 15 bases remaining between them. CDR3 sequence reads: CASSPSQGWNYGYTF. The CDR3 DNA reads TGTGCCAGCAGCCCTTCTCAGGGGTGGAACTATGGCTACACCTTC.

V and J are TRBV27 and TRBJ1-5, with D uncertain. Germline assignment: CDR1 MNHEY and CDR2 SMNVEV (reference sequence). CDR3 length: 17 residues. V was shortened by 3 bases and J by 1 base, with 16 bases between the two germline ends. CDR3 sequence reads: CASSFNVPSRSNQPQHF. CDR3 in DNA: TGTGCCAGCAGTTTCAACGTCCCCTCGAGGAGCAATCAGCCCCAGCATTTT.

The chain uses TRBV5-6 and TRBJ2-5, with TRBD2 identical over 10 bases. This CDR3 spans 16 amino acids. V lost 5 bases, J lost 1 base, and 8 bases stayed unmatched. CDR1 and CDR2 (germline): SGHDT, YYEEEE. The CDR3 sequence: CASSFRLAGLQETQYF. In DNA, the CDR3 is TGTGCCAGCAGTTTCCGACTAGCGGGCCTCCAAGAGACCCAGTACTTC.

V is TRBV27 and J is TRBJ2-4; D call uncertain. The CDR3 has 14 residues. CDR1 and CDR2 (germline): MNHEY, SMNVEV (reference sequence). V was pared by 8 bases and J by 4 bases, with 15 bases between. CDR3 region: CASRGAPSKNIQYF. The CDR3 DNA follows: TGTGCCAGCCGTGGAGCGCCAAGTAAAAACATTCAGTACTTC.

The rearrangement links TRBV2 to TRBJ1-2; D might be TRBD1 (5 bases). The CDR3 has 14 amino acids. Trimming cost V 7 bases and J 1 base, with 13 bases left between them. Germline V lookup: CDR1 SNHLY, CDR2 FYNNEI. CDR3: CASTQGDYNYGYTF. DNA of the CDR3: TGTGCCAGCACCCAGGGCGACTATAACTATGGCTACACCTTC.

The chain is built from TRBV5-8 and TRBJ2-2, with 9 bases that match TRBD1. Germline-derived CDR1 and CDR2 are SGHTS and YDEGEE. The V segment lost 4 bases and the J segment 5 bases; nucleotides outside the gene matches: 15. The length of the CDR3 is 18 residues. The chain's CDR3 is CASSLSSTGGAETGELFF. CDR3 DNA: TGTGCCAGCAGCCTCTCCTCGACAGGGGGGGCAGAGACCGGGGAGCTGTTTTTT.

The chain employs TRBV6-4 and TRBJ2-1; 7 bases are a match to TRBD2. This CDR3 is built from 14 residues. Germline values: CDR1 MRHNA, CDR2 SNTAGT. With 7 bases clipped from V and 4 bases from J, the junction kept 7 bases outside the gene matches. The CDR3 protein is CASNAGAVYNEQFF. In nucleotides, the CDR3 is TGTGCCAGCAACGCGGGAGCTGTATACAATGAGCAGTTCTTC.

The chain uses TRBV28 and TRBJ1-1, with D uncertain. The CDR3 contains 13 residues. The germline V gene has CDR1 MDHEN and CDR2 SYDVKM. V was shortened by 3 bases and J by 8 bases, with 13 bases between the two germline ends. CDR3 region: CASSFLGRTEAFF. The CDR3 coding sequence is TGTGCCAGCAGTTTCTTAGGCAGGACCGAAGCTTTCTTT.

This chain links TRBV28 with TRBJ1-3, with 7 bases matching TRBD1. With 5 bases clipped from V and 4 bases from J, the junction kept 14 bases outside the gene matches. Germline lookup yields CDR1 MDHEN and CDR2 SYDVKM. CDR3 length equals 17 residues. Here the CDR3 reads CASSNPSLRGHGNTIYF. CDR3 nucleotides: TGTGCCAGCAGTAATCCCTCCTTGAGGGGGCACGGAAACACCATATATTTT.

A single count supports this clone. J is TRBJ1-2 and V is TRBV28, with 9 bases aligning to TRBD1. J lost 5 bases, V lost 4 bases, and 14 bases had no gene match. Germline V gives CDR1 MDHEN, CDR2 SYDVKM. The CDR3 totals 17 residues. The CDR3 bases are TGTGCCAGCAGTTCGGACACACTCGGACAGGGGTGGTATGGCTACACCTTC. It encodes CASSSDTLGQGWYGYTF.

The rearrangement joins TRBV7-9 to TRBJ2-5, with TRBD2 matching 13 bases. Per germline, CDR1 SEHNR and CDR2 FQNEAQ (reference sequence). J lost 5 bases, V lost 7 bases, and 7 bases had no gene match. The CDR3 loop spans 15 amino acids. The DNA for the CDR3 is TGTGCCAGCATCATACTAGCGGGAGGGCGGGAGACCCAGTACTTC. It encodes CASIILAGGRETQYF.

On this clone itself: Within the sample, other DNA sequences also encode this same CDR3. The J gene is TRBJ2-7, the V gene TRBV27, with unresolved D. Germline V gene data show CDR1 as MNHEY and CDR2 as SMNVEV (reference sequence). V was trimmed by 2 bases and J by 2 bases, leaving 7 bases between them. The CDR3 contains 13 residues. The CDR3 nucleotides read TGTGCCAGCAGTTTAGGGTCCGCCTACGAGCAGTACTTC. Its translation is CASSLGSAYEQYF.

The J gene is TRBJ2-1, the V gene TRBV11-2, with 11 positions matching TRBD2. The CDR3 has 15 amino acids. Trimming removed 2 bases from V and 7 bases from J; junction bases left unmatched: 4. The germline CDR1 and CDR2 sequences are SGHAT and FQNNGV. This chain's CDR3 is CASSLIAGGRNEQFF. CDR3 DNA: TGTGCCAGCAGCTTAATAGCGGGAGGGAGAAATGAGCAGTTCTTC. The full variable domain, in which reference TRBV11-2 and TRBJ2-1 provide the parts outside the CDR3, is EAGVAQSPRYKIIEKRQSVAFWCNPISGHATLYWYQQILGQGPKLLIQFQNNGVVDDSQLPKDRFSAERLKGVDSTLKIQPAKLEDSAVYLCASSLIAGGRNEQFFGPGTRLTVL.

The chain carries TRBV19 and TRBJ2-7; 9 bases agree with TRBD2. V was pared by 5 bases and J by 4 bases, with 15 bases of the junction left unmatched. The CDR3 is 17 amino acids. CDR1 LNHDA and CDR2 SQIVND come from the germline V gene (reference sequence). In nucleotides, the CDR3 is TGTGCCAGTAGTCCCAATAGCGGGAGCGGACGTAGTTACGAGCAGTACTTC. Translation: CASSPNSGSGRSYEQYF.

Of note for this clone: At one end the junction does not follow the germline gene, possibly because of a read error. The chain combines TRBV5-1 with TRBJ2-1, with D unclear. This CDR3 is 14 amino acids long. The germline V gene has CDR1 SGHRS and CDR2 YFSETQ. CDR3 nucleotides: TGCGCCAGCAGCTTTGCTGACTCCTCCAATGAGCAGTTCTTC. Its protein is CASSFADSSNEQFF. The variable domain in full, completed from reference TRBV5-1 and TRBJ2-1, reads KAGVTQTPRYLIKTRGQQVTLSCSPISGHRSVSWYQQTPGQGLQFLFEYFSETQRNKGNFPGRFSGRQFSNSRSEMNVSTLELGDSALYLCASSFADSSNEQFFGPGTRLTVL.

This rearrangement joins TRBV6-9 to TRBJ2-7; TRBD2 matches at 7 bases. The CDR3 extends over 16 amino acids. Looked up from germline, CDR1 is MNHGY and CDR2 is SVAAGI. The trim removed 7 bases at V and 5 bases at J, leaving 17 bases unmatched. Here the CDR3 reads CASIIWTGLGPHEQYF. The CDR3 DNA is TGTGCCAGCATAATATGGACCGGACTAGGTCCCCACGAGCAGTACTTC.